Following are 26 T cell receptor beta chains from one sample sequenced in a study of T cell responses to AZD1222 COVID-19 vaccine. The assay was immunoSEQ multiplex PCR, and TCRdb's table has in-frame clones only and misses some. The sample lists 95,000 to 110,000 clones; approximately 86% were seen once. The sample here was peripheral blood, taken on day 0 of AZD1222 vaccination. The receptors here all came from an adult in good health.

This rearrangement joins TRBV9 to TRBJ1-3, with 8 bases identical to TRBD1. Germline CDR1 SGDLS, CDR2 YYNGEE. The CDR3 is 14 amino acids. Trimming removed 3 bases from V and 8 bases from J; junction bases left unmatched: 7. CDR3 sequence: CASSARTGSDTIYF. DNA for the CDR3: TGTGCCAGCAGCGCCAGGACAGGGAGCGACACCATATATTTT.

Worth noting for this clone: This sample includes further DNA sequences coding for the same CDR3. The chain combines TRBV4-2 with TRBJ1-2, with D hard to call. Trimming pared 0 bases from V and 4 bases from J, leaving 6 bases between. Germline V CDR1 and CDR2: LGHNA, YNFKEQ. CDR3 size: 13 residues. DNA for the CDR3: TGTGCCAGCAGCCAAGAGGGCGGCTATGGCTACACCTTC. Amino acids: CASSQEGGYGYTF.

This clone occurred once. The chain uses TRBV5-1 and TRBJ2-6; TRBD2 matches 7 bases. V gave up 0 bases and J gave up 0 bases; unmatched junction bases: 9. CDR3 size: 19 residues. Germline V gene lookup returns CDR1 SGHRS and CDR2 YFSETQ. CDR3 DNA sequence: TGCGCCAGCAGCTTGGCGTTCAGCGGGACCTACTCTGGGGCCAACGTCCTGACTTTC. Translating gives CASSLAFSGTYSGANVLTF. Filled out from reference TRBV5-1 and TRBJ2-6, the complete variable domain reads KAGVTQTPRYLIKTRGQQVTLSCSPISGHRSVSWYQQTPGQGLQFLFEYFSETQRNKGNFPGRFSGRQFSNSRSEMNVSTLELGDSALYLCASSLAFSGTYSGANVLTFGAGSRLTVL.

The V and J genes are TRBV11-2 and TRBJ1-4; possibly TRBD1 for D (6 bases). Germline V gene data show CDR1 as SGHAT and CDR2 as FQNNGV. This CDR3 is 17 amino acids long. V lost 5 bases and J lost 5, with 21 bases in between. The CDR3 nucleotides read TGTGCCAGCAGCCGCGCCCCACTCTCAGGGGCGAATGAAAAACTGTTTTTT. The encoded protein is CASSRAPLSGANEKLFF.

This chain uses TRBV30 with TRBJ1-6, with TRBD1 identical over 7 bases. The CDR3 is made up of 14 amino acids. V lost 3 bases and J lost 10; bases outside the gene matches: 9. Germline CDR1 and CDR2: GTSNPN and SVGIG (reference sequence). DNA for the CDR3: TGTGCCTGGAGCGGCAGACAGGGAGGCTCACCCCTCCACTTT. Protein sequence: CAWSGRQGGSPLHF.

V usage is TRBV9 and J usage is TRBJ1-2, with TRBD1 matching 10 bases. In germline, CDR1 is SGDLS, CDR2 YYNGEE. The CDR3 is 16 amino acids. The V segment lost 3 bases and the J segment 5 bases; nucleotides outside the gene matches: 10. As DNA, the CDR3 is TGTGCCAGCAGCGAGGCGGGACAGGGGTATCGGTATGGCTACACCTTC. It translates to CASSEAGQGYRYGYTF.

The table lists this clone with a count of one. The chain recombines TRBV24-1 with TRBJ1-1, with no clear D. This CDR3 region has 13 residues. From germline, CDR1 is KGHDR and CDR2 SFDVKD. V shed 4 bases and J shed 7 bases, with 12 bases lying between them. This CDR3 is CATSDPRSSEAFF. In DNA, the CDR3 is TGTGCCACCAGTGACCCCCGAAGTAGTGAAGCTTTCTTT.

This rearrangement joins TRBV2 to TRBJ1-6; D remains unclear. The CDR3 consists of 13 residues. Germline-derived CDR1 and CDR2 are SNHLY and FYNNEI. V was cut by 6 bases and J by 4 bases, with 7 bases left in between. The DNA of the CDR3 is TGTGCCAGCAGGGCAGAGTATAATTCACCCCTCCACTTT. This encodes CASRAEYNSPLHF.

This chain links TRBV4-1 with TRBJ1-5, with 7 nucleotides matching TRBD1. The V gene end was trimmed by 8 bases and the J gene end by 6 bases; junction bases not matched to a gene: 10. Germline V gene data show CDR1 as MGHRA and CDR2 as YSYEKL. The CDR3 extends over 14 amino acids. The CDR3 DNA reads TGCGCCAGCCGGAGACAGGGAGATGGTCAGCCCCAGCATTTT. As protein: CASRRQGDGQPQHF.

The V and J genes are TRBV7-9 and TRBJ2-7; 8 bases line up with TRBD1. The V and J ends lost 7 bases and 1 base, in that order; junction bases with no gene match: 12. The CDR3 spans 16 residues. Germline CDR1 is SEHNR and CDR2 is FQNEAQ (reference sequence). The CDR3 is CASTKSRDRPSYEQYF. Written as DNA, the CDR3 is TGTGCCAGCACCAAATCCCGGGACAGGCCTTCCTACGAGCAGTACTTC.

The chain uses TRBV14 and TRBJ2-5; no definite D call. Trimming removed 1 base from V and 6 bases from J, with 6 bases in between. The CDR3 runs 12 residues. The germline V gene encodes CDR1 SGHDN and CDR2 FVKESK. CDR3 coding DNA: TGTGCCAGCAGCCAAGTGGTACAGACCCAGTACTTC. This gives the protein CASSQVVQTQYF.

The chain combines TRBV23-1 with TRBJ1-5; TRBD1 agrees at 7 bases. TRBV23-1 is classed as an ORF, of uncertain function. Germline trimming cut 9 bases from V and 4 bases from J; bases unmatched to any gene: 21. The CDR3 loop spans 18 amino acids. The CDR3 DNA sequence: TGCGCCAGTTGTCTAGGGACAGTTAATTCCACCTTTAATCAGCCCCAGCATTTT. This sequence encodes CASCLGTVNSTFNQPQHF.

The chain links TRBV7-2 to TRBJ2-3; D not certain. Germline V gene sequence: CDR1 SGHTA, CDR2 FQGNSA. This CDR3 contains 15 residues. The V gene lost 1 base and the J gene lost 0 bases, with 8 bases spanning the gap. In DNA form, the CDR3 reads TGTGCCAGCAGCTTAGTCGCCTCTAGCACAGATACGCAGTATTTT. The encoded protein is CASSLVASSTDTQYF.

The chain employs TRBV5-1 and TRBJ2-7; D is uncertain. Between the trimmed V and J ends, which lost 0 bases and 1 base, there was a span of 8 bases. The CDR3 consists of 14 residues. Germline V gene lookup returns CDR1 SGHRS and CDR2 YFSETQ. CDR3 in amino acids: CASSLEARSYEQYF. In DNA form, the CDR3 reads TGCGCCAGCAGCTTGGAGGCCAGGTCCTACGAGCAGTACTTC.

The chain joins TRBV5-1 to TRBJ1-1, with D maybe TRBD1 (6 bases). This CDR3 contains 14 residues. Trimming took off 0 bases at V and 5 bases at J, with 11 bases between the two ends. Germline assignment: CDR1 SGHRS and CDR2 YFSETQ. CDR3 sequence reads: CASSLGQATTEAFF. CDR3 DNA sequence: TGCGCCAGCAGCTTGGGACAGGCGACGACTGAAGCTTTCTTT.

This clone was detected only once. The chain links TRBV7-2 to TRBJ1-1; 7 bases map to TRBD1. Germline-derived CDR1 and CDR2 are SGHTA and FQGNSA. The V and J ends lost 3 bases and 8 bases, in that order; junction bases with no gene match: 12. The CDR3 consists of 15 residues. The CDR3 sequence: CASSFSDREGHEAFF. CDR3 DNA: TGTGCCAGCAGCTTTTCAGACAGGGAAGGCCACGAAGCTTTCTTT.

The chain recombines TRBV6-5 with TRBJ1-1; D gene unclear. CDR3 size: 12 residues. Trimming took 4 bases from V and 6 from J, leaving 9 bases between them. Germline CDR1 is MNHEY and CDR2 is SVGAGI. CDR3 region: CASSFKPAEAFF. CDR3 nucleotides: TGTGCCAGCAGTTTCAAACCTGCTGAAGCTTTCTTT.

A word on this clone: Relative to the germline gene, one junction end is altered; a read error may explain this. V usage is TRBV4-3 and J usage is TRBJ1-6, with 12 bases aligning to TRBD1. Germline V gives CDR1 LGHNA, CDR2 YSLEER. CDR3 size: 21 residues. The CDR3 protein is CASSQDRGQGARDSHNSPLHF. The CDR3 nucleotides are TGCGCCAGCAGCCAAGATCGGGGACAGGGGGCGCGGGACTCCCATAATTCACCCCTCCACTTT.

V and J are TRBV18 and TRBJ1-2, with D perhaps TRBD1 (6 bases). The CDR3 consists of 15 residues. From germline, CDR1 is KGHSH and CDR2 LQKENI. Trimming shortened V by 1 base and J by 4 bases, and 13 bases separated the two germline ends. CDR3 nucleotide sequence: TGTGCCAGCTCACCACTACCGGGGGCGGGCTATGGCTACACCTTC. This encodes CASSPLPGAGYGYTF.

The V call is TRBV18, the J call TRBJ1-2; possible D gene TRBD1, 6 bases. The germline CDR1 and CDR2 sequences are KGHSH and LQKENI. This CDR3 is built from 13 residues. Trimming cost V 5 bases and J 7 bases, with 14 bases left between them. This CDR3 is CASSSGVTGGYTF. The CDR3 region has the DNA TGTGCCAGCTCATCAGGGGTTACGGGTGGCTACACCTTC.

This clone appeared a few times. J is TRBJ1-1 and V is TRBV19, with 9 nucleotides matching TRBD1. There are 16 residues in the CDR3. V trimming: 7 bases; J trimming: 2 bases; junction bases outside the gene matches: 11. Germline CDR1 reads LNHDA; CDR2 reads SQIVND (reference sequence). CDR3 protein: CASNPPGQGKNTEAFF. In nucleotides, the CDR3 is TGTGCCAGTAACCCTCCGGGACAGGGAAAAAACACTGAAGCTTTCTTT.

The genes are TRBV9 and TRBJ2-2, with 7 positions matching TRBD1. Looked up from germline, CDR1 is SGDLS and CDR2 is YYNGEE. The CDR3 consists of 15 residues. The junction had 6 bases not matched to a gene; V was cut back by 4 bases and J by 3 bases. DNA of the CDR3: TGTGCCAGCAGCTCCAGACAGGGTCACACCGGGGAGCTGTTTTTT. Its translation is CASSSRQGHTGELFF.

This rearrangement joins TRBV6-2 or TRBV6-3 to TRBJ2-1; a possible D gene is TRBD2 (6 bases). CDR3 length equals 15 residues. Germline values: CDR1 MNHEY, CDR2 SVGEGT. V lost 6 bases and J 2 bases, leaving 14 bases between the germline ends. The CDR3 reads CASRPGGNPYNEQFF. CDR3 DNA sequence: TGTGCCAGCAGGCCTGGGGGGAACCCCTACAATGAGCAGTTCTTC.

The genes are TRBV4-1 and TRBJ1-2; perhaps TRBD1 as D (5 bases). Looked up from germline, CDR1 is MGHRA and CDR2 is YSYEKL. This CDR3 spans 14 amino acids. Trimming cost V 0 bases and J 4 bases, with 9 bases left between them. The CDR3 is CASSQDGGFYGYTF. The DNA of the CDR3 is TGCGCCAGCAGCCAAGACGGGGGGTTCTATGGCTACACCTTC.

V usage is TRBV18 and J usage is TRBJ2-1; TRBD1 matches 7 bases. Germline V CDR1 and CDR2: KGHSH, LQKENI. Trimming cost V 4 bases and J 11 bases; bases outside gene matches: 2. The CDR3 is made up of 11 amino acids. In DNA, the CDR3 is TGTGCCAGCTCACGGGGACAGAAGCAGTTCTTC. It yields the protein CASSRGQKQFF.

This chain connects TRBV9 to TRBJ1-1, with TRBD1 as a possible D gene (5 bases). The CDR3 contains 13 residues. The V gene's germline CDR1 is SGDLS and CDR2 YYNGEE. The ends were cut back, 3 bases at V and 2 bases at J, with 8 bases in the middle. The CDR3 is CASSAGLNTEAFF. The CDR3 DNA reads TGTGCCAGCAGCGCGGGACTCAACACTGAAGCTTTCTTT.